This entry concerns a single TCR beta chain. Antigen unknown. These data originate in a study of siplizumab effects on memory and regulatory T cells. After removal of 4 bases from V and 5 bases from J, the junction contained 6 bases not matched to a gene. The CDR3 has 15 residues. The germline gives CDR1 SGHRS, CDR2 YFSETQ. The method was immunoSEQ multiplex PCR; TCRdb's version includes in-frame clones alone and lacks a portion of them. Among roughly 110,000 clones listed, 93% were seen once. General observations from the study: Roughly 80-97% of proliferating CD4+ or CD8+ clones lacked an assignable naive or memory phenotype. In siplizumab conditions, mappable alloreactive CD4+ clones averaged approximately 75% Treg-derived, against approximately 27% in controls. A significant reduction in alloreactive sequences traceable to unstimulated CD4+ memory cells was produced by siplizumab. Sequences below about 10^-5 frequency were poorly captured, limiting mapping of alloreactive clones.

The TCR comes from a human donor in good health. The rearrangement joins TRBV5-1 to TRBJ2-7; 13 bases are a match to TRBD2. The sample comprised non-Treg CD4+ T cells sorted from blood. Written as DNA, the CDR3 is TGCGCCAGCAGCCCCGGGACTAGCGGGGTCGACGAGCAGTACTTC. As protein: CASSPGTSGVDEQYF.